The TCR beta chain under discussion was sequenced for a study of blood T cell repertoires in COVID-19. Study as a whole: Specimens from acute and convalescent COVID-19 originated in the United States, Italy and Spain. Sample material is recorded as cDNA or gDNA derived from T cells, B-cell-depleted T cells, or PBMCs.

In the original analysis: Quantification of nucleated cells was approximated via reference gene primer amplification. TCRdb's copy holds only in-frame clones and misses some; the assay was immunoSEQ multiplex PCR. The V and J calls and clone size come from that table; D and trimming were worked out from the DNA. The sample holds 120,000 to 150,000 clones, more than 80% seen once. V was clipped by 6 bases and J by 3 bases, with 12 bases between them. Germline CDR1 is SQVTM and CDR2 is ANQGSEA. The CDR3 length is 12 residues. The clonotype originates from a human donor with acute or convalescent COVID-19. The donor label of this sample is uncertain. Sequenced: peripheral blood. The chain couples TRBV29-1 to TRBJ2-7; the D gene is possibly TRBD2 (5 bases). The CDR3: CSVRVGSYEQYF. The DNA of the CDR3 is TGCAGCGTGAGGGTCGGTAGCTACGAGCAGTACTTC.